This passage covers 30 T cell receptor beta chains from one sample sequenced in a study of blood T cell repertoires in COVID-19. Profiled with immunoSEQ multiplex PCR; TCRdb holds only in-frame clones, not every one. The data hold around 140,000 clones, with roughly 76% observed a single time. Sequencing was done on a sample of peripheral blood. These TCRs come from a woman in her forties or fifties with active or convalescent COVID-19.

V is TRBV7-6 and J is TRBJ1-3; possibly TRBD1 for D (5 bases). Trimming removed 7 bases at V and 1 base at J, with 11 bases between. This CDR3 is built from 14 residues. From germline, CDR1 is SGHVS and CDR2 FNYEAQ. This CDR3 reads CASKQDHSGNTIYF. DNA of the CDR3: TGTGCCAGCAAACAGGACCATTCTGGAAACACCATATATTTT. Looking up the rest from reference TRBV7-6 and TRBJ1-3 gives the full variable domain: GAGVSQSPRYKVTKRGQDVALRCDPISGHVSLYWYRQALGQGPEFLTYFNYEAQQDKSGLPNDRFSAERPEGSISTLTIQRTEQRDSAMYRCASKQDHSGNTIYFGEGSWLTVV.

J is TRBJ1-1 and V is TRBV9; possibly TRBD1 for D (6 bases). The V gene lost 4 bases and the J gene lost 6 bases, with 16 bases spanning the gap. Germline assignment: CDR1 SGDLS and CDR2 YYNGEE. This CDR3 comprises 14 residues. The CDR3 is CASSPPLGGPEAFF. In DNA form, the CDR3 reads TGTGCCAGCAGCCCTCCCTTGGGGGGGCCTGAAGCTTTCTTT.

This clone showed up just a few times. The genes are TRBV3-1 (or the pseudogene TRBV3-2) and TRBJ1-2, with a tentative D call TRBD1 (6 bases). The CDR3 loop spans 14 amino acids. In germline, CDR1 is LGHDT, CDR2 YNNKEL (reference sequence). V lost 2 bases to trimming and J lost 4 bases, with 11 bases between them. CDR3 sequence (DNA): TGTGCCAGCAGCCAACAACAGGGCGGCTATGGCTACACCTTC. Translating it yields CASSQQQGGYGYTF.

V and J are TRBV5-5 and TRBJ2-1, with 13 bases fitting TRBD2. This CDR3 contains 16 residues. The V and J ends lost 4 bases and 9 bases, in that order; junction bases with no gene match: 10. Germline CDR1 and CDR2: SGHKS and YYEKEE (reference sequence). The CDR3 region has the DNA TGTGCCAGCAGCATCCTTACTAGCGGGGGGGTTGCTGAGCAGTTCTTC. It is translated as CASSILTSGGVAEQFF. The variable domain in full, with the rest retrieved from reference TRBV5-5 and TRBJ2-1, is DAGVTQSPTHLIKTRGQQVTLRCSPISGHKSVSWYQQVLGQGPQFIFQYYEKEERGRGNFPDRFSARQFPNYSSELNVNALLLGDSALYLCASSILTSGGVAEQFFGPGTRLTVL.

The chain joins TRBV6-2 or TRBV6-3 to TRBJ2-3, with D perhaps TRBD2 (6 bases). The CDR3 covers 16 residues. Germline values: CDR1 MNHEY, CDR2 SVGEGT. V was cut by 6 bases and J by 1 base, with 17 bases left in between. The DNA for the CDR3 is TGTGCCAGCAGGCCTCGAGGGGAGGTGGGCACAGATACGCAGTATTTT. As protein: CASRPRGEVGTDTQYF.

This rearrangement joins TRBV12-3 or TRBV12-4 to TRBJ2-3; no firm D call. The V gene lost 4 bases and the J gene lost 7 bases, with 6 bases spanning the gap. The CDR3 runs to 11 residues. The CDR3 region is CASSSQYTQYF. In nucleotides, the CDR3 is TGTGCCAGCAGTTCCCAGTATACGCAGTATTTT.

The rearrangement uses TRBV20-1 and TRBJ1-2; TRBD1 agrees at 10 bases. This CDR3 is built from 12 residues. The germline gives CDR1 DFQATT, CDR2 SNEGSKA (reference sequence). V was clipped by 8 bases and J by 7 bases; unmatched bases: 7. The CDR3 region is CSPIDRGLGYTF. The CDR3 region has the DNA TGCAGTCCTATTGACAGGGGGCTTGGCTACACCTTC.

This chain uses TRBV6-5 with TRBJ1-5; possible D gene TRBD1, 5 bases. Deletions cut 4 bases from V and 6 bases from J, with 13 bases between. The CDR3 consists of 14 residues. Germline CDR1 reads MNHEY; CDR2 reads SVGAGI. CDR3 loop: CASSFSGASQPQHF. The CDR3 nucleotides read TGTGCCAGCAGTTTCTCTGGGGCGAGTCAGCCCCAGCATTTT.

The genes are TRBV4-3 and TRBJ1-2; tentative D call: TRBD1 (5 bases). This CDR3 comprises 17 residues. The V end was cut by 0 bases, the J end by 0 bases, with 14 bases between. Germline-derived CDR1 and CDR2 are LGHNA and YSLEER. The DNA for the CDR3 is TGCGCCAGCAGCCAAGAGGCGGGGACGGCAGCTAACTATGGCTACACCTTC. Translating it yields CASSQEAGTAANYGYTF.

This chain's CDR3 is CASSPRTDYNEQFF. The CDR3 DNA follows: TGTGCCAGCAGCCCGCGGACAGACTACAATGAGCAGTTCTTC. The chain joins TRBV9 to TRBJ2-1; a possible D gene is TRBD1 (6 bases). Looked up from germline, CDR1 is SGDLS and CDR2 is YYNGEE. The V end was cut by 4 bases, the J end by 3 bases, with 11 bases between. The CDR3 contains 14 residues.

The J gene is TRBJ2-5, the V gene TRBV2, with 12 bases that match TRBD2. Germline CDR1 SNHLY, CDR2 FYNNEI. The CDR3 consists of 17 residues. J gave up 1 base and V 6 bases, and 9 bases lay outside the gene matches. CDR3 DNA sequence: TGTGCCAGCAGGCGGACCGAGACTAGCGGGAGCCAAGAGACCCAGTACTTC. Encoded protein: CASRRTETSGSQETQYF.

V is TRBV6-1 and J is TRBJ1-6; D unclear. Germline V gene data show CDR1 as MNHNS and CDR2 as SASEGT. The CDR3 is made up of 13 amino acids. The germline V and J ends were trimmed by 3 bases and 10 bases, with 10 bases remaining between them. The CDR3 is CASSERDQSPLHF. The CDR3 bases are TGTGCCAGCAGTGAGAGGGATCAGTCACCCCTCCACTTT.

This sequence joins TRBV20-1 and TRBJ2-2; tentative D call: TRBD2 (6 bases). This CDR3 contains 16 residues. The germline V gene encodes CDR1 DFQATT and CDR2 SNEGSKA (reference sequence). V gave up 3 bases and J gave up 1 base, with 15 bases separating them. In DNA form, the CDR3 reads TGCAGTGCTAGTAGTTATGGGGGAGGGAACACCGGGGAGCTGTTTTTT. The encoded protein is CSASSYGGGNTGELFF.

The CDR3 protein is CASSADFTRNSPLHF. The CDR3 nucleotides read TGTGCCAGCAGCGCCGACTTTACCCGAAATTCACCCCTCCACTTT. The chain is built from TRBV7-9 and TRBJ1-6, with D unclear. CDR3 length: 15 residues. V was trimmed by 5 bases and J by 7 bases, leaving 15 bases between them. Looked up from germline, CDR1 is SEHNR and CDR2 is FQNEAQ (reference sequence).

The chain employs TRBV24-1 and TRBJ2-1, with TRBD2 matching over 9 bases. Unmatched junction bases numbered 5, after V lost 1 base and J lost 5 bases. This CDR3 comprises 16 residues. CDR1 is KGHDR, CDR2 SFDVKD, per germline. The CDR3 loop is CATSDLGSGRNNEQFF. The CDR3 nucleotides read TGTGCCACCAGTGATTTAGGGAGCGGGAGGAACAATGAGCAGTTCTTC.

The genes are TRBV5-1 and TRBJ1-2; possible D gene TRBD1, 5 bases. CDR3 size: 14 residues. Germline V gene lookup returns CDR1 SGHRS and CDR2 YFSETQ. The ends were cut back, 3 bases at V and 8 bases at J, with 17 bases in the middle. The CDR3 DNA reads TGCGCCAGCAGCTCACGACAGCCTGGGGAAGGCTACACCTTC. Protein sequence: CASSSRQPGEGYTF.

The chain uses TRBV6-2 or TRBV6-3 and TRBJ2-7; D is perhaps TRBD2 (7 bases). Trimming stripped 6 bases from V and 4 bases from J, with 28 bases between. From germline, CDR1 is MNHEY and CDR2 SVGEGT. CDR3 size: 18 residues. CDR3 in amino acids: CASSRGDYRGRDLYEQYF. CDR3 nucleotides: TGTGCCAGCAGCCGGGGGGACTACCGGGGGCGGGACCTTTACGAGCAGTACTTC.

This clone is a singleton in its sample. A much larger clone differs by one base, so this may be a read error. The chain carries TRBV25-1 and TRBJ1-1; a weak D match, TRBD1 (5 bases). This CDR3 is built from 13 residues. CDR1 is MGHDK, CDR2 SYGVNS, per germline. Trimming pared 7 bases from V and 0 bases from J, leaving 9 bases between. Here the CDR3 reads CASKGQMNTEAFF. In nucleotides, the CDR3 is TGTGCCAGCAAGGGGCAGATGAACACTGAAGCTTTCTTT.

This chain links TRBV27 with TRBJ2-3; possible D gene TRBD1, 6 bases. Trimming removed 1 base at V and 4 bases at J, with 15 bases between. Germline loops: CDR1 MNHEY, CDR2 SMNVEV (reference sequence). This CDR3 is 16 amino acids long. Here the CDR3 DNA reads TGTGCCAGCAGTTTATACGGGACCAGGGGCTCAGATACGCAGTATTTT. Translating gives CASSLYGTRGSDTQYF.

The chain couples TRBV4-2 to TRBJ2-5; possible D gene TRBD2, 5 bases. The CDR3 spans 15 residues. V was cut by 4 bases and J by 3 bases, with 15 bases left in between. CDR1 and CDR2 from the germline V gene are LGHNA and YNFKEQ. The CDR3 bases are TGTGCCAGCAGCCCTCGTGGGCGGGCCAAAGAGACCCAGTACTTC. Its protein is CASSPRGRAKETQYF.

This clone appeared once. This chain connects TRBV5-4 to TRBJ2-5, with D possibly being TRBD2 (6 bases). The CDR3 contains 15 residues. Germline V CDR1 and CDR2: SGHNT, YYREEE (reference sequence). V was clipped by 0 bases and J by 5 bases, with 14 bases between them. This chain's CDR3 is CASSLAGGMGETQYF. CDR3 in DNA: TGTGCCAGCAGCTTGGCTGGGGGGATGGGTGAGACCCAGTACTTC.

Here the CDR3 reads CASRTTGVGRNTIYF. The CDR3 DNA follows: TGTGCCAGTAGGACGACAGGGGTCGGAAGAAACACCATATATTTT. The chain links TRBV19 to TRBJ1-3; the match to TRBD1 covers 8 bases. The CDR3 is 15 amino acids. J gave up 5 bases and V 6 bases, and 9 bases lay outside the gene matches. Germline V CDR1 and CDR2: LNHDA, SQIVND (reference sequence).

As for this clone: The junction does not match germline at one end; this may be a read error. The chain links TRBV6-1 to TRBJ2-7, with 7 bases that match TRBD1. The CDR3 length is 13 residues. Germline values: CDR1 MNHNS, CDR2 SASEGT. The CDR3 DNA reads as TGTGCCAGCAGTGAGAGACAGGGACGTGCCGTTGACTTC. It yields the protein CASSERQGRAVDF.

The chain is built from TRBV24-1 and TRBJ2-2; 7 positions agree with TRBD1. The length of the CDR3 is 16 residues. Germline values: CDR1 KGHDR, CDR2 SFDVKD. V shed 1 base and J 5 bases; nucleotides not matched to a gene: 6. This CDR3 reads CATSDLAVRGTGELFF. As DNA, the CDR3 is TGTGCCACCAGTGATTTAGCTGTCAGGGGGACCGGGGAGCTGTTTTTT.

V gene TRBV2 combines with J gene TRBJ2-3; 9 nucleotides align to TRBD2. Germline values: CDR1 SNHLY, CDR2 FYNNEI. V shed 6 bases and J 1 base; nucleotides not matched to a gene: 8. This CDR3 spans 16 amino acids. In nucleotides, the CDR3 is TGTGCCAGCAGCCCAAGGCGGGGGGGAGGCACAGATACGCAGTATTTT. Protein product: CASSPRRGGGTDTQYF.

The chain links TRBV7-2 to TRBJ2-5; D possibly corresponds to TRBD2 (5 bases). CDR3 length: 15 residues. Germline CDR1 SGHTA, CDR2 FQGNSA. With 1 base removed from V and 7 bases from J, the gap between germline ends came to 16 bases. In nucleotides, the CDR3 is TGTGCCAGCAGCTTAGGACCGAGCGCCGCGGGGACCCAGTACTTC. Translating it yields CASSLGPSAAGTQYF.

The chain employs TRBV10-2 and TRBJ2-3; a possible D gene is TRBD2 (5 bases). With 1 base removed from V and 1 base from J, the gap between germline ends came to 9 bases. Germline-derived CDR1 and CDR2 are WSHSY and SAAADI. This CDR3 contains 15 residues. The CDR3 DNA follows: TGCGCCAGCAGTGAGTATACTAGACGCACAGATACGCAGTATTTT. Residues: CASSEYTRRTDTQYF.

In this sample, this clone turned up once. The chain carries TRBV4-3 and TRBJ2-3; 7 bases line up with TRBD1. This CDR3 is 15 amino acids long. The V segment lost 4 bases and the J segment 4 bases; nucleotides outside the gene matches: 8. Germline V lookup: CDR1 LGHNA, CDR2 YSLEER. The CDR3 DNA reads as TGCGCCAGCAGCCCCCAACCCGGACAGGCAGATACGCAGTATTTT. Translated: CASSPQPGQADTQYF.

The rearrangement uses TRBV5-5 and TRBJ1-3; 8 bases agree with TRBD1. Germline CDR1 is SGHKS and CDR2 is YYEKEE (reference sequence). Germline trimming cut 0 bases from V and 2 bases from J; bases unmatched to any gene: 7. The CDR3 totals 17 residues. CDR3 in DNA: TGTGCCAGCAGCTTGGGGTTCTCGACAGGGGCTGGAAACACCATATATTTT. Amino acids: CASSLGFSTGAGNTIYF.

V gene TRBV27 combines with J gene TRBJ1-3; 7 bases are shared with TRBD1. J lost 4 bases, V lost 4 bases, and 4 bases had no gene match. The CDR3 has 14 amino acids. The germline gives CDR1 MNHEY, CDR2 SMNVEV (reference sequence). The CDR3 here is CASSSQTGGNTIYF. CDR3 DNA: TGTGCCAGCAGTTCCCAGACAGGGGGAAACACCATATATTTT.